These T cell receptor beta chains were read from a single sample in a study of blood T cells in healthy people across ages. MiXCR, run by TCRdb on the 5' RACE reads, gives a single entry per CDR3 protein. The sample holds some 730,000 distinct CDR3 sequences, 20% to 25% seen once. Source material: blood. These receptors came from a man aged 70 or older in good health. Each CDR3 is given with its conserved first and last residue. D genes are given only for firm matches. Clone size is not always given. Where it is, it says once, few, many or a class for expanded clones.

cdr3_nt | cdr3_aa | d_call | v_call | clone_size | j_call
TGCGCCAGCAGCCGGGAAGACAGGGAGGGGACCCAGTACTTC | CASSREDREGTQYF | . | TRBV4-1 | many | TRBJ2-5
TGCGGAAATTGGACAGGGGCGCCGGGGACTAATGAAAAACTGTTTTTT | CGNWTGAPGTNEKLFF | TRBD1 | TRBV20-1 | . | TRBJ1-4
TGTGCCAGCAGTTCCCGACAGGGCTACGAGCAGTACTTC | CASSSRQGYEQYF | TRBD1 | TRBV12-3/TRBV12-4 | many | TRBJ2-7
TGTGCCAGCAGACCTGGACAGGGTCACGAGCAGTACTTC | CASRPGQGHEQYF | TRBD1 | TRBV3-1 | . | TRBJ2-7
TGTGCCAGCAGCTTATTGGGGGGCATCACTGAAGCTTTCTTT | CASSLLGGITEAFF | . | TRBV11-2 | few | TRBJ1-1
TGCAGTGCTAGGAAGGGGCAGGACGATGGCTACACCTTC | CSARKGQDDGYTF | . | TRBV20-1 | . | TRBJ1-2
TGTGCCAGCAGCTCAACCCTTCGGGATTTCAACAATGAGCAGTTCTTC | CASSSTLRDFNNEQFF | . | TRBV11-3 | once | TRBJ2-1
TGTGCCACCAGCAGAGAACAGGGGGTAAAAAATGAGCAGTTCTTC | CATSREQGVKNEQFF | TRBD1 | TRBV15 | . | TRBJ2-1
TGTGCCAGCACAAAGAGGCTAGACGGCACAGATACGCAGTATTTT | CASTKRLDGTDTQYF | . | TRBV6-1 | . | TRBJ2-3
TGCGCCAGCAGCCGAGATCCGGCAGGGGCGAACTATGGCTACACCTTC | CASSRDPAGANYGYTF | . | TRBV4-3 | . | TRBJ1-2
TGCAGCGTTGAAGATCGGAGGACAGGTCCCCAGGGTTCAAGGGCCAACGTCCTGACTTTC | CSVEDRRTGPQGSRANVLTF | TRBD1 | TRBV29-1 | . | TRBJ2-6
TGTGCCAGCAGCCAAACTCTCTTGACAACTAGAGGCAATGAGCAGTTCTTC | CASSQTLLTTRGNEQFF | . | TRBV14 | many | TRBJ2-1
TGTGCCAGCAGTCGCGGGACAACCTATGGCTACACCTTC | CASSRGTTYGYTF | . | TRBV6-1 | . | TRBJ1-2
TGTGCCAGCAGCCCCGGGACTAGAGCAGATACGCAGTATTTT | CASSPGTRADTQYF | TRBD2 | TRBV7-9 | few | TRBJ2-3
TGTGCCAGCAGACCTAGGGACAGGGTTTACGAGCAGTACTTC | CASRPRDRVYEQYF | TRBD1 | TRBV27 | . | TRBJ2-7
TGTGCCAGCAGCTTGGCGGGGGGGGTCGGAGATACGCAGTATTTT | CASSLAGGVGDTQYF | TRBD2 | TRBV7-9 | few | TRBJ2-3
TGTGCCAGCAGCGGAATGGGGATAGCAGCTTTCTTT | CASSGMGIAAFF | . | TRBV7-9 | . | TRBJ1-1
TGCAGCATCATCCCGGACGGGATACAATGGGAGCAGTTCTTC | CSIIPDGIQWEQFF | . | TRBV29-1 | . | TRBJ2-1
TGTGCCAGCAGCGGACTGGTAGGCACAGATACGCAGTATTTT | CASSGLVGTDTQYF | . | TRBV5-8 | many | TRBJ2-3
TGTGCCAGCAGCTCGTGGGGATATAGCAATCAGCCCCAGCATTTT | CASSSWGYSNQPQHF | . | TRBV5-6 | few | TRBJ1-5
TGTGCCAGCGGCCGACTAGCGGCGGTCAATGAGCAGTTCTTC | CASGRLAAVNEQFF | TRBD2 | TRBV11-2 | . | TRBJ2-1
TGCAGCGTTGAAGAGTACCCCAGGGCGGGCTATGGCTACACCTTC | CSVEEYPRAGYGYTF | . | TRBV29-1 | . | TRBJ1-2
TGCAGTGCAAACCATCCCGCGGGAGGGGGGAATGAGCAGTTCTTC | CSANHPAGGGNEQFF | TRBD2 | TRBV20-1 | . | TRBJ2-1
TGCAGTGCTAGCCCTTCAGGGGCCGGCGGTACAACCACCTATGGCTACACCTTC | CSASPSGAGGTTTYGYTF | . | TRBV20-1 | . | TRBJ1-2
TGTGCCACCAGCACCTCGGGGGTTAGCTACACCTTC | CATSTSGVSYTF | . | TRBV15 | many | TRBJ1-2
TGTGCCAGCAGTGTTTTGCGGTCTAGCACAGATACGCAGTATTTT | CASSVLRSSTDTQYF | . | TRBV2 | . | TRBJ2-3
TGTGCCAGCAGCTTAGCCAGGGGGACTGGGGCTGAGCAGTTCTTC | CASSLARGTGAEQFF | . | TRBV7-2 | few | TRBJ2-1
TGTGCCAGCAGCCCAGGGGTTTACAATGAGCAGCTCTTC | CASSPGVYNEQLF | . | TRBV7-2 | . | TRBJ2-1
TGTGCCAGCAGCCAAGATCGGCGGGCCGGCGGCACAGATACGCAGTATTTT | CASSQDRRAGGTDTQYF | . | TRBV4-2 | many | TRBJ2-3
TGTGCCTGGAGTGTAGGGACAGCGTATGGCTACACCTTC | CAWSVGTAYGYTF | TRBD1 | TRBV30 | few | TRBJ1-2
TGTGCCAGTAGCCCTCGGGACCTATCCTACAATGAGCAGTTCTTC | CASSPRDLSYNEQFF | . | TRBV19 | . | TRBJ2-1
TGTGCCAGCAGGGCCCCGACATCTATCCCTTTACTAGCCAAAAACATTCAGTACTTC | CASRAPTSIPLLAKNIQYF | . | TRBV28 | . | TRBJ2-4
TGTGCCAGCAGCTTAGTAACTGACGCCTACGAGCAGTACTTC | CASSLVTDAYEQYF | . | TRBV7-2 | . | TRBJ2-7
TGCGCCAGCAGCTTGGAGGGACAGATATCGAACACCGGGGAGCTGTTTTTT | CASSLEGQISNTGELFF | TRBD1 | TRBV5-1 | many | TRBJ2-2
TGTGCCAGCAGCTTAGATCGGGGGACAGGGGGTAGAAATTCACCCCTCCACTTT | CASSLDRGTGGRNSPLHF | TRBD1 | TRBV11-2 | few | TRBJ1-6
TGTGCCAGCAGGGAGGGCCATTTTAATGAGCAGTTCTTC | CASREGHFNEQFF | . | TRBV2 | . | TRBJ2-1
TGCGCCAGCAGCTTGGCCGGGACCTTTAATCAGCCCCAGCATTTT | CASSLAGTFNQPQHF | . | TRBV5-1 | . | TRBJ1-5
TGTGCCAGCAGCGCGACACCAGGGGGAAGTAATGAAAAACTGTTTTTT | CASSATPGGSNEKLFF | TRBD1 | TRBV7-6 | few | TRBJ1-4
TGTGCCAGCAGCTTGATTATCGGGGACGGCGGTGAAGCTTTCTTT | CASSLIIGDGGEAFF | . | TRBV5-5 | few | TRBJ1-1
TGTGCCAGCTCACCACCGACAGGGCTGAACACCGGGGAGCTGTTTTTT | CASSPPTGLNTGELFF | TRBD1 | TRBV18 | few | TRBJ2-2
TGTGCCAGCAGTTACTCTGAGGGTCTTAAACTGTTTTTT | CASSYSEGLKLFF | . | TRBV6-5 | . | TRBJ1-4
TGTGCCAGCAGTTTAGAGAGCGGGGGCCTACTGGAGCAGTACTTC | CASSLESGGLLEQYF | TRBD2 | TRBV6-2/TRBV6-3 | . | TRBJ2-7
TGCAGTGCTAGAGTACGGGCCCCCTCCTATAATTCACCCCTCCACTTT | CSARVRAPSYNSPLHF | . | TRBV20-1 | few | TRBJ1-6
TGTGCCACCTTGACGGACATGAACACTGAAGCTTTCTTT | CATLTDMNTEAFF | . | TRBV19 | few | TRBJ1-1
TGCAGCGTGGTAGGGGTGAGGTCCTACAATGAGCAGTTCTTC | CSVVGVRSYNEQFF | . | TRBV29-1 | . | TRBJ2-1
TGCGCCAGCAGCTTGGCGGACAGCGTAGCCAAAAACATTCAGTACTTC | CASSLADSVAKNIQYF | . | TRBV5-1 | . | TRBJ2-4
TGTGCCAGCAGTTTGGGAGGACAGGAGTATAGCAATCAGCCCCAGCATTTT | CASSLGGQEYSNQPQHF | TRBD1 | TRBV12-3/TRBV12-4 | . | TRBJ1-5
TGTGCCAGCAGCCAACGAAAGGCCCAGAGTGGATCACCCCTCCACTTT | CASSQRKAQSGSPLHF | . | TRBV3-1 | . | TRBJ1-6
TGCAGCGTTGAGGGGCTCCGGGTTGGCTACACCTTC | CSVEGLRVGYTF | . | TRBV29-1 | . | TRBJ1-2
TGTGCTAGTGGAGATGGGAGGAAGGGGTGGACTGAAGCTTTCTTT | CASGDGRKGWTEAFF | . | TRBV12-5 | once | TRBJ1-1
TGTGCCATCAGCTCACTAGCGGGAGATGGTGATACGCAGTATTTT | CAISSLAGDGDTQYF | TRBD2 | TRBV10-3 | few | TRBJ2-3
TGCGCCAGCAGCTTGGGTACAGCGGAAGAGACCCAGTACTTC | CASSLGTAEETQYF | . | TRBV5-1 | few | TRBJ2-5
TGCAGCGGCTTGGGACAGGGGTACAATGAGCAGTTCTTC | CSGLGQGYNEQFF | TRBD1 | TRBV29-1 | few | TRBJ2-1
TGTGCCAGCAATGACAGGGGAGGGGGAAACACCATATATTTT | CASNDRGGGNTIYF | TRBD1 | TRBV12-3/TRBV12-4 | . | TRBJ1-3
TGTGCCAGCAGTACTGGGTCAGGGGGGTATGGCTACACCTTC | CASSTGSGGYGYTF | TRBD1 | TRBV6-5 | . | TRBJ1-2